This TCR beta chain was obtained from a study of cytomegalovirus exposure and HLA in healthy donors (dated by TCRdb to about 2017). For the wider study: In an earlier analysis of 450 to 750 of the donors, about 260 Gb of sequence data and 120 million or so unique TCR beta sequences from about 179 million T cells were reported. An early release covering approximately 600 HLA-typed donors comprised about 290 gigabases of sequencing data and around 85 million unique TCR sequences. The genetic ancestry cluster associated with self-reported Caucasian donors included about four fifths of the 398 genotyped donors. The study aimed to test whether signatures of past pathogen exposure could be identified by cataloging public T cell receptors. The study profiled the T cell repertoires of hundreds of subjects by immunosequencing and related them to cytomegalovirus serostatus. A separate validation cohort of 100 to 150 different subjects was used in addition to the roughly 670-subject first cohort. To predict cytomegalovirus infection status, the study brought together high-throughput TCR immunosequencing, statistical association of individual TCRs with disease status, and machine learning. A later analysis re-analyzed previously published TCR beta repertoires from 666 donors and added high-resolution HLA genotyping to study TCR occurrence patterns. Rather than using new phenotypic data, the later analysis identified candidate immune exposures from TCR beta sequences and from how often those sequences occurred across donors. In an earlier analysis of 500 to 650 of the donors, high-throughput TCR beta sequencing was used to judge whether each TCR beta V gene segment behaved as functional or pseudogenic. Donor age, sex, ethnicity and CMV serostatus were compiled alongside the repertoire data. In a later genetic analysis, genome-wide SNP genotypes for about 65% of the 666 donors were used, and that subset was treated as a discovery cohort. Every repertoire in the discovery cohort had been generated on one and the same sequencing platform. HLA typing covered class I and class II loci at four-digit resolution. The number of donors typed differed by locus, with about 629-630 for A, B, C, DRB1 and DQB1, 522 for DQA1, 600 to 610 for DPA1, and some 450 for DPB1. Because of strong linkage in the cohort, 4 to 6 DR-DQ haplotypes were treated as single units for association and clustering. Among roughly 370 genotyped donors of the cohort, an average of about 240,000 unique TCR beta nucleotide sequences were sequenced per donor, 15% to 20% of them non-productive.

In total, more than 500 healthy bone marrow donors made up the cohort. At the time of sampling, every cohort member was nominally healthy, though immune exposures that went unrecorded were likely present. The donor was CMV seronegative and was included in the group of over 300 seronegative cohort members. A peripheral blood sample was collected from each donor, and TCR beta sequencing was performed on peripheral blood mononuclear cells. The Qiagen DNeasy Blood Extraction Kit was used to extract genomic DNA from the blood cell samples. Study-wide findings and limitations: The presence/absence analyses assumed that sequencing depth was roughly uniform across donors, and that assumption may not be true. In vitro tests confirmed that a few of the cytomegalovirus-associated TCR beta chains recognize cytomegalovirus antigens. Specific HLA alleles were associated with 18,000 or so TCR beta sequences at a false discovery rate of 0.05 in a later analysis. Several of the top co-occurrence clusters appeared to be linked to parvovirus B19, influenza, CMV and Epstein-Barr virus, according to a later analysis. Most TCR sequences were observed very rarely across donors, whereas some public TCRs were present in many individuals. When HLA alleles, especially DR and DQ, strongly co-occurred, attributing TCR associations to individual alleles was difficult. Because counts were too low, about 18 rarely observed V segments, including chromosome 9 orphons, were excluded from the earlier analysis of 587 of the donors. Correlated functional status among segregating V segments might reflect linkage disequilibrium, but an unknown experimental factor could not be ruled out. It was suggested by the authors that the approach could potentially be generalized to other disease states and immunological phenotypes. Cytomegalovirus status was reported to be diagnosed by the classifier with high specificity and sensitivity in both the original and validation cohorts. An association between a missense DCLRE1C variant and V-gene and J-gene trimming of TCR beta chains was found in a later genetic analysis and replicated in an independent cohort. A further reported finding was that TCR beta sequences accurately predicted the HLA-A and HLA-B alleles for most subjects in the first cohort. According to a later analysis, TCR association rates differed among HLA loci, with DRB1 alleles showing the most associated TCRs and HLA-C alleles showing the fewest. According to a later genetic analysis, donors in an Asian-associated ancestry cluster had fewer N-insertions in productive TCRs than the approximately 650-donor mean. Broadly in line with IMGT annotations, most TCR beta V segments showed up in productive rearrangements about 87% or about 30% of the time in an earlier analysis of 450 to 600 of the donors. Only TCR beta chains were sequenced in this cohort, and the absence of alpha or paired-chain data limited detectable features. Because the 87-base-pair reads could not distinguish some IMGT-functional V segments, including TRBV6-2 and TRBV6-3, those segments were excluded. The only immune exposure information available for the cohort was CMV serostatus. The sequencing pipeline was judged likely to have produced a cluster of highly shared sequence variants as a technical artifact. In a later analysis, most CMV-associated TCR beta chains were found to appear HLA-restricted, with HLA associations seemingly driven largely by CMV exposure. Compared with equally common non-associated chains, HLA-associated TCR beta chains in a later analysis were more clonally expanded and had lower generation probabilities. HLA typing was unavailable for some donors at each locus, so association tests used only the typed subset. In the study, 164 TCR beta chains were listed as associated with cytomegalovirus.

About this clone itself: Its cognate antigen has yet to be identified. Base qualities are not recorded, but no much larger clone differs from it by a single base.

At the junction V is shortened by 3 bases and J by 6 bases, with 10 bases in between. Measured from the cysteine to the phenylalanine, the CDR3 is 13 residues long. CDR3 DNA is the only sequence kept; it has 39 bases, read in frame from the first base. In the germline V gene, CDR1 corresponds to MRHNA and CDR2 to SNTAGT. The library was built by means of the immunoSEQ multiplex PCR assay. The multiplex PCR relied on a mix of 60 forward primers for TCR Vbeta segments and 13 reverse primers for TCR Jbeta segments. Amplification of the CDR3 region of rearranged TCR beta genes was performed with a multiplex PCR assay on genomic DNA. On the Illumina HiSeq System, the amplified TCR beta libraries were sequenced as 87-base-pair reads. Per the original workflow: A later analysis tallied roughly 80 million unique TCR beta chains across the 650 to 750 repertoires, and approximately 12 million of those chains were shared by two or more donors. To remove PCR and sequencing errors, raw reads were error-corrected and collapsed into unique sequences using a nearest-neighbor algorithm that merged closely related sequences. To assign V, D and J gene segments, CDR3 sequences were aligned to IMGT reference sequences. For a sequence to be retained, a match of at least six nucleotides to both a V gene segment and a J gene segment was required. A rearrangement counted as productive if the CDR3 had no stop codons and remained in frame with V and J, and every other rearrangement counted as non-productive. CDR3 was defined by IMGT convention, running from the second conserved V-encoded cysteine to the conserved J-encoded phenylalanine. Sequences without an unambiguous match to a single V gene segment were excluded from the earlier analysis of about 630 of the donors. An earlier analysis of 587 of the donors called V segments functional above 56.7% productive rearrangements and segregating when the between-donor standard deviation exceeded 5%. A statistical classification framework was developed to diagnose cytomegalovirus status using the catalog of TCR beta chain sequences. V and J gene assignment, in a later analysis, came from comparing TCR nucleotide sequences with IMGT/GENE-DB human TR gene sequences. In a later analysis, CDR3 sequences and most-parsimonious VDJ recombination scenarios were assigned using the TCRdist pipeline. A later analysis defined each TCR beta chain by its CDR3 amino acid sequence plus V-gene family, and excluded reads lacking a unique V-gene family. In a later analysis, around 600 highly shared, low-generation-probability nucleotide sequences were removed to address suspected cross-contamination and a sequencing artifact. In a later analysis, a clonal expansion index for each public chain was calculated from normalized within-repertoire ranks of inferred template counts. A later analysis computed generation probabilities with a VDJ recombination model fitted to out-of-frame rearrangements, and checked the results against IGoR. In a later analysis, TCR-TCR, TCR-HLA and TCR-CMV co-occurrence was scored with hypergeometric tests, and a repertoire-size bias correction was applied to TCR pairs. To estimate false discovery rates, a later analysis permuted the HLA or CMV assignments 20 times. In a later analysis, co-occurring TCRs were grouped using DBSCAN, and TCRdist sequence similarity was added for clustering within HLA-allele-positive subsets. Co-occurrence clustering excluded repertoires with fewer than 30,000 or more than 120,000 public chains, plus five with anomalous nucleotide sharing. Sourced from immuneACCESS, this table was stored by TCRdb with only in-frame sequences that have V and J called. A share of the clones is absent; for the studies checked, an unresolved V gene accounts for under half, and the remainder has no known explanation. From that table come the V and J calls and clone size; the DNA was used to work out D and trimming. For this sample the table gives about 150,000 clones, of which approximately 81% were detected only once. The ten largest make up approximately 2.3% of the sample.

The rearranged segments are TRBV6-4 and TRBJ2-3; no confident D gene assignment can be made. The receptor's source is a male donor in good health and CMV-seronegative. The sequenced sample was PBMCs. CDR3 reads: CASSEVHGDTQYF. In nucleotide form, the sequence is TGTGCCAGCAGTGAGGTTCACGGGGATACGCAGTATTTT.